There are a few counts of the clone carrying this TCR beta chain. With constant-segment primers, 5'RACE yielded cDNA libraries of TCR alpha and TCR beta that carried sample barcodes and UMIs. TCRdb called the 5' RACE reads again in MiXCR, with one record for every CDR3 protein. In the table there are 550,000 to 700,000 distinct CDR3 sequences, about 18% of which are singletons. These data are taken from a study of T-cell memory formation after mild COVID-19. The CDR3 consists of 13 residues. The germline V and J ends were trimmed by 5 bases and 7 bases, with 12 bases remaining between them. Germline CDR1 is PRHDT and CDR2 is FYEKMQ (reference sequence).

What was sequenced was PBMCs or a T cell subset sorted from them (not recorded which). The receptor comes from an adult woman who had mild COVID-19 (a few samples of this study predate the infection). Cell type and time point are not known. The chain joins TRBV13 to TRBJ2-1, with no clear D. As DNA, the CDR3 is TGTGCCAGCAGCCCGCAGGTGGTAAATGAGCAGTTCTTC. Its translation is CASSPQVVNEQFF.